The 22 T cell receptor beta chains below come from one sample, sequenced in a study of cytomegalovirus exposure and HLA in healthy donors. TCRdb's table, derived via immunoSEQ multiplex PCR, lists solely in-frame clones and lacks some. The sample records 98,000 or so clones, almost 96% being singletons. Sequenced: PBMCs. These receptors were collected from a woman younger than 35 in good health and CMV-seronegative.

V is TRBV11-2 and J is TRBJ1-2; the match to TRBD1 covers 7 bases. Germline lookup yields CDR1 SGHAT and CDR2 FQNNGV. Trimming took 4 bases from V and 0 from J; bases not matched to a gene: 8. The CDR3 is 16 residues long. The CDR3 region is CASSSVDRLANYGYTF. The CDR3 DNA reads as TGTGCCAGCAGCTCAGTGGACAGGCTAGCTAACTATGGCTACACCTTC.

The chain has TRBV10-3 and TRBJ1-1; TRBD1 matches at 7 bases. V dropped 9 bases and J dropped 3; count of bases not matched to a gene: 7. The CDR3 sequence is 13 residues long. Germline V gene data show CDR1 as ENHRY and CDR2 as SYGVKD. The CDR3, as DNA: TGTGCCATTAGTACAGGGGCGGACACTGAAGCTTTCTTT. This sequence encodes CAISTGADTEAFF.

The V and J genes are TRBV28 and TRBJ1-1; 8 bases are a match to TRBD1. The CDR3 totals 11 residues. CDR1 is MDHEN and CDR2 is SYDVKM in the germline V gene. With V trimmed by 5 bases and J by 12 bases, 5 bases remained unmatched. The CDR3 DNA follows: TGTGCCAGCAGTGGACAGGGAGGGACTTTCTTT. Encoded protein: CASSGQGGTFF.

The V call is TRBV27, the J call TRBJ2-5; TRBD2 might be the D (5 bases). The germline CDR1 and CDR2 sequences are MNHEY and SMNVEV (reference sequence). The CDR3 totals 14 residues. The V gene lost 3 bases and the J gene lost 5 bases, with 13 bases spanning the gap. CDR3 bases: TGTGCCAGCAGTTTTTTATTTTCGGGGGAGACCCAGTACTTC. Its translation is CASSFLFSGETQYF.

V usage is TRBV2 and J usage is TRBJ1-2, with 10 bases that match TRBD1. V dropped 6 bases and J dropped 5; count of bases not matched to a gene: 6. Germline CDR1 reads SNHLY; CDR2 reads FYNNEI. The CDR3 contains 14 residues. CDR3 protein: CASSRQGAGYGYTF. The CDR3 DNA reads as TGTGCCAGCAGCAGACAGGGGGCTGGGTATGGCTACACCTTC.

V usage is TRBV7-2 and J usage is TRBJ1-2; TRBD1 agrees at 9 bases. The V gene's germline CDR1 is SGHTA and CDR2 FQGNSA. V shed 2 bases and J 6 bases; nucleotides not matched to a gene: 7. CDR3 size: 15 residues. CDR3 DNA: TGTGCCAGCAGCTTACTTGGACAGGGGACTGATGGCTACACCTTC. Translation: CASSLLGQGTDGYTF.

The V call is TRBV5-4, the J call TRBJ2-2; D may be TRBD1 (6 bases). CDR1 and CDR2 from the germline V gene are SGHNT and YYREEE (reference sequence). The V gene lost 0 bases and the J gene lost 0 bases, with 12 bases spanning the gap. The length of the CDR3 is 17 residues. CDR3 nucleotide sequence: TGTGCCAGCAGCTTGGAACCGGGACACTCGAACACCGGGGAGCTGTTTTTT. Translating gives CASSLEPGHSNTGELFF. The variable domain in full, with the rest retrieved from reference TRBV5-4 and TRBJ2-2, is ETGVTQSPTHLIKTRGQQVTLRCSSQSGHNTVSWYQQALGQGPQFIFQYYREEENGRGNFPPRFSGLQFPNYSSELNVNALELDDSALYLCASSLEPGHSNTGELFFGEGSRLTVL.

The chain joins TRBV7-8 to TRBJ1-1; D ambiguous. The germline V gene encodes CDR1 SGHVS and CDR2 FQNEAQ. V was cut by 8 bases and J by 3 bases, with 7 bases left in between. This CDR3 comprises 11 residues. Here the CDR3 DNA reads TGTGCCAGCGTCTCGGACACTGAAGCTTTCTTT. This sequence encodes CASVSDTEAFF.

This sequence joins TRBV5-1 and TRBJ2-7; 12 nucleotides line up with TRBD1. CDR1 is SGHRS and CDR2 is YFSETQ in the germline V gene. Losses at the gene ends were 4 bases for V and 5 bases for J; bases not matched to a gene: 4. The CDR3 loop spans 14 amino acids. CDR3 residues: CASSEGTGGHEQYF. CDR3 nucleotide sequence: TGCGCCAGCAGCGAGGGGACAGGGGGCCACGAGCAGTACTTC.

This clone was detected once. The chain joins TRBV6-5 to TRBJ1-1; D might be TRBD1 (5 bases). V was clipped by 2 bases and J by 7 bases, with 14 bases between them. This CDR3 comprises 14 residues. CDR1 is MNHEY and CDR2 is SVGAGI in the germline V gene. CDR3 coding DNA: TGTGCCAGCAGTTACGAGGGGCCGGGGGGTGAAGCTTTCTTT. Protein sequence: CASSYEGPGGEAFF.

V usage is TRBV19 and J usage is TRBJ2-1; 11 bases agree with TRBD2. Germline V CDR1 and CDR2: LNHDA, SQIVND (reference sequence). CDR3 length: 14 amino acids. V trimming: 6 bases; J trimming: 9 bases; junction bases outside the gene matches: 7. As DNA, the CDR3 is TGTGCCAGTAGACCTAGCGGGGGGAATGGTGAGCAGTTCTTC. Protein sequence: CASRPSGGNGEQFF.

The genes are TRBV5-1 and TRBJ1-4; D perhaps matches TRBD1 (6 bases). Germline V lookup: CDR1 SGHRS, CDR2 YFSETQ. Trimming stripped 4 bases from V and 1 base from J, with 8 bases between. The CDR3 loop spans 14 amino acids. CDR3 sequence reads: CASSEQGTNEKLFF. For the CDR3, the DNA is TGCGCCAGCAGCGAACAGGGAACTAATGAAAAACTGTTTTTT.

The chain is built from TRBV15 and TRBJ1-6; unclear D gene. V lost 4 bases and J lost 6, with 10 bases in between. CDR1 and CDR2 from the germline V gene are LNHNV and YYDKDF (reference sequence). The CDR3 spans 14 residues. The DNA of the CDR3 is TGTGCCACCAGCATCTTGAGATTTAATTCACCCCTCCACTTT. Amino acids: CATSILRFNSPLHF.

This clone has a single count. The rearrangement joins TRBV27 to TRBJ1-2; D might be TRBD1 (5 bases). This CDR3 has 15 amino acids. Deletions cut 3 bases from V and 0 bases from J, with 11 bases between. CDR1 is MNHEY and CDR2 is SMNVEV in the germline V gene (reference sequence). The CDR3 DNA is TGTGCCAGCAGTTTCTCGACAGTAGCTAACTATGGCTACACCTTC. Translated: CASSFSTVANYGYTF.

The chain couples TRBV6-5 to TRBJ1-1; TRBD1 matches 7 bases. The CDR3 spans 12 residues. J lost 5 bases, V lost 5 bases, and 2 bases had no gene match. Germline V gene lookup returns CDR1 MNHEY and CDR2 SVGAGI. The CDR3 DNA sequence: TGTGCCAGCAGTCGACAGGGTACTGAAGCTTTCTTT. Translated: CASSRQGTEAFF.

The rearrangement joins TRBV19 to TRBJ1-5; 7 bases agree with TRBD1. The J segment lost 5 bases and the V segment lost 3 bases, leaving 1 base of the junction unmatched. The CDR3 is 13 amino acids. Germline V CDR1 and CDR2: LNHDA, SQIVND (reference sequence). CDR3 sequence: CASSIQGDQPQHF. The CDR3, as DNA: TGTGCCAGTAGTATCCAGGGGGATCAGCCCCAGCATTTT.

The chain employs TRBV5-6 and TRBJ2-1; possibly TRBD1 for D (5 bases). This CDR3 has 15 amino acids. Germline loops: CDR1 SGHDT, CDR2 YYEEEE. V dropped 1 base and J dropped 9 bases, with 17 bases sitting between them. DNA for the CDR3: TGTGCCAGCAGCTTGTCTTTTTCAGGGATGGCTGAGCAGTTCTTC. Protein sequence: CASSLSFSGMAEQFF. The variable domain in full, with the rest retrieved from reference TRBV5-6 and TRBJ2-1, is DAGVTQSPTHLIKTRGQQVTLRCSPKSGHDTVSWYQQALGQGPQFIFQYYEEEERQRGNFPDRFSGHQFPNYSSELNVNALLLGDSALYLCASSLSFSGMAEQFFGPGTRLTVL.

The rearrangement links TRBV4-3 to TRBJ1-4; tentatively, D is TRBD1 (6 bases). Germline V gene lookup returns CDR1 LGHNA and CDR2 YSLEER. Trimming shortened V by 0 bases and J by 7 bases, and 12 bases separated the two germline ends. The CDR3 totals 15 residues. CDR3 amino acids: CASSQDNTGREKLFF. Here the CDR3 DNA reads TGCGCCAGCAGCCAAGATAACACAGGGCGTGAAAAACTGTTTTTT.

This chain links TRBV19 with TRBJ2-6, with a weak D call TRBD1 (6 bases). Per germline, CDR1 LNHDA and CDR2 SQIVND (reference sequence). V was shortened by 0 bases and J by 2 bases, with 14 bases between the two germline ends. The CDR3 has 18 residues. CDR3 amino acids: CASSIDPIGGTGANVLTF. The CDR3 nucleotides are TGTGCCAGTAGTATAGACCCAATAGGGGGAACTGGGGCCAACGTCCTGACTTTC.

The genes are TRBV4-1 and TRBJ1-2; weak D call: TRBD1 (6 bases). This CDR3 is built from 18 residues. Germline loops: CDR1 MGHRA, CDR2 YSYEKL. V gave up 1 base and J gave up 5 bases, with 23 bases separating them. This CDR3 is CASSQGLTGGGRVYGYTF. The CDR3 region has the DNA TGCGCCAGCAGCCAAGGGCTAACCGGCGGGGGCCGGGTGTATGGCTACACCTTC.

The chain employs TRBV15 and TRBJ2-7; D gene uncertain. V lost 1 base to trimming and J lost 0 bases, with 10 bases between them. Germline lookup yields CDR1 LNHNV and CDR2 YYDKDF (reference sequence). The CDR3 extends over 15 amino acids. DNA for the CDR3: TGTGCCACCAGCAGAGTCGAGGAGAGCTCCTACGAGCAGTACTTC. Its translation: CATSRVEESSYEQYF.

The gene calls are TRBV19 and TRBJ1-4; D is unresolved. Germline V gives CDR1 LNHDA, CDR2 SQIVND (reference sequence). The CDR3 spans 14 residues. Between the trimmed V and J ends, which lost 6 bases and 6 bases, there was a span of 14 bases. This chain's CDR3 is CASRPREAYEKLFF. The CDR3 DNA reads TGTGCCAGTAGGCCCCGGGAGGCTTATGAAAAACTGTTTTTT.